This T cell receptor beta chain stems from a study of patients and donors after allogeneic stem cell transplantation. MiXCR, applied by TCRdb to the RT-PCR reads, yields one record per CDR3 protein. This sample has roughly 940,000 distinct CDR3 sequences, with roughly 18% found just once. V was shortened by 3 bases and J by 7 bases, with 13 bases between the two germline ends. Per the germline V gene, CDR1 is SGHAT and CDR2 is FQNNGV. CDR3 length: 15 residues. This sequence originates from a human donor who was either an allogeneic HSCT recipient or a stem cell or donor lymphocyte infusion donor (not recorded which). It is not recorded whose cells these are; they may come from a transplant donor. This rearrangement joins TRBV11-2 to TRBJ1-6, with D possibly being TRBD1 (5 bases). The specimen was blood, either unsorted or a sorted T cell fraction (not recorded which). Here the CDR3 DNA reads TGTGCCAGCAGCTTGTCCGACAGCCAAAATTCACCCCTCCACTTT. It translates to CASSLSDSQNSPLHF.